The present T cell receptor (beta chain) was sequenced within a study of blood T cell repertoires in COVID-19. J was trimmed by 0 bases and V by 0 bases; bases with no gene match: 8. The CDR3 extends over 19 amino acids. Germline lookup yields CDR1 SGHKS and CDR2 YYEKEE (reference sequence). In this sample, this clone turned up a few times. Study processing details: Using reference gene primer amplification, nucleated cell counts were estimated. Profiling relied on immunoSEQ multiplex PCR, and the TCRdb table lists in-frame clones only, not all of them. That table gives V, J and clone size, and the DNA gave D and trimming. Of about 250,000 clones detected, 85% appear once; the ten largest clones hold approximately 6.6%.

Specimen: PBMCs or T cells enriched from blood (not recorded which). The V gene is TRBV5-5, the J gene TRBJ1-6; 8 nucleotides match TRBD1. The TCR originated in a woman between 45 and 60 years old who had been exposed to COVID-19. The DNA for the CDR3 is TGTGCCAGCAGCTTGGACTGGACAGGGAGTCGCTCCTATAATTCACCCCTCCACTTT. Translating gives CASSLDWTGSRSYNSPLHF.